The 2 T cell receptor beta chains given below trace back to one sample, sequenced in a study of T cells in Graves' hyperthyroidism and ophthalmopathy. What was amplified from RNA transcripts were TCR beta CDR3 regions. First-round RT-PCR with HTBI primers amplified the TCR CDR3 region. TCRdb analysed the multiplex PCR reads with MiXCR anew, one entry per CDR3 protein. This sample yields around 580,000 distinct CDR3 sequences, of which 16% are seen a single time; under 20% belongs to the top ten. Sequenced sample: blood. These receptors all come from a young woman with Graves' hyperthyroidism.

In this sample, this clonotype turned up many times. The V gene is TRBV5-1, the J gene TRBJ2-3, with D unclear. The ends were cut back, 0 bases at V and 3 bases at J, with 8 bases in the middle. The CDR3 contains 14 residues. Per the germline V gene, CDR1 is SGHRS and CDR2 is YFSETQ. This chain's CDR3 is CASSLVQPTDTQYF. CDR3 nucleotides: TGCGCCAGCAGCTTGGTCCAGCCGACAGATACGCAGTATTTT.

V and J are TRBV29-1 and TRBJ2-7; D is unresolved. The CDR3 contains 12 residues. Germline values: CDR1 SQVTM, CDR2 ANQGSEA. V was pared by 4 bases and J by 2 bases, with 9 bases between. CDR3 nucleotides: TGCAGCGTTGGGGGATTTGCCTACGAGCAGTACTTC. This encodes CSVGGFAYEQYF.